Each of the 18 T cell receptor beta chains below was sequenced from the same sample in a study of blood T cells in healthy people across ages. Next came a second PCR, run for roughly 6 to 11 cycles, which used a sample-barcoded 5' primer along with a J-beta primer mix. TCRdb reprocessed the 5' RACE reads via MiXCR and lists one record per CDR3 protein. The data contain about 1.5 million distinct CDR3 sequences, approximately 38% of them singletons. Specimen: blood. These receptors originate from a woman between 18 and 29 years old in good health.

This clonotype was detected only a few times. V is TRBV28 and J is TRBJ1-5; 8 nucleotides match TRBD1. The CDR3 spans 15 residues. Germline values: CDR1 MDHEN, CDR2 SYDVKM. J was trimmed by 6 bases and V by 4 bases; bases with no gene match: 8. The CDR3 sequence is CASSSGGRGGQPQHF. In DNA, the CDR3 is TGTGCCAGCAGTTCAGGGGGCAGAGGGGGTCAGCCCCAGCATTTT. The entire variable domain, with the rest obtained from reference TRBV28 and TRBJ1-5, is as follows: DVKVTQSSRYLVKRTGEKVFLECVQDMDHENMFWYRQDPGLGLRLIYFSYDVKMKEKGDIPEGYSVSREKKERFSLILESASTNQTSMYLCASSSGGRGGQPQHFGDGTRLSIL.

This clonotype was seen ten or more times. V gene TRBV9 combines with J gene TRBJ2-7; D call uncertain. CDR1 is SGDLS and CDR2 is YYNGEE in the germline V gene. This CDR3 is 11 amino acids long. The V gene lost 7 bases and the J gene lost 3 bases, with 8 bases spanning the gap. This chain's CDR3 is CASGEDYEQYF. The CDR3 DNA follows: TGTGCCAGCGGTGAAGACTACGAGCAGTACTTC.

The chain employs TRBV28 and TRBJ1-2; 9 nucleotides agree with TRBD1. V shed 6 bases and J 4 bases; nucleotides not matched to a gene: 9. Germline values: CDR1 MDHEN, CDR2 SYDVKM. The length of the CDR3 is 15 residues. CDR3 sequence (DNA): TGTGCCAGCAGGAGACCGGGACAGGGCATCTATGGCTACACCTTC. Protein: CASRRPGQGIYGYTF.

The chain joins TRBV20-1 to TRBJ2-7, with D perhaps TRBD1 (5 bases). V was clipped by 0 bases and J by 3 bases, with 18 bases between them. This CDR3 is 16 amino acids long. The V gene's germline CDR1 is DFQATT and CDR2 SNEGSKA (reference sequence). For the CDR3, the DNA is TGCAGTGCTAGAGACAAAAGGTCCAGGGTCAACTACGAGCAGTACTTC. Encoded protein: CSARDKRSRVNYEQYF.

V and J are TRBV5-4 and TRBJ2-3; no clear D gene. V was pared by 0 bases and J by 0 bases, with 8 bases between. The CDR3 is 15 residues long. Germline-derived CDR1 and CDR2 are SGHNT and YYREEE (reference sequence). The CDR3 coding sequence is TGTGCCAGCAGCTTGGACCACGGAAGCACAGATACGCAGTATTTT. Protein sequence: CASSLDHGSTDTQYF.

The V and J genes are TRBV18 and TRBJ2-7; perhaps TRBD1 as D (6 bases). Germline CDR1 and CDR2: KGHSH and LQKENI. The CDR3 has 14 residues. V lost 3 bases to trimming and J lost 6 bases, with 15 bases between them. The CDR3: CASSPIQGLGEQYF. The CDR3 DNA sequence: TGTGCCAGCTCACCGATACAGGGCCTGGGCGAGCAGTACTTC. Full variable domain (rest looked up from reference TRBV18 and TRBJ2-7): NAGVMQNPRHLVRRRGQEARLRCSPMKGHSHVYWYRQLPEEGLKFMVYLQKENIIDESGMPKERFSAEFPKEGPSILRIQQVVRGDSAAYFCASSPIQGLGEQYFGPGTRLTVT.

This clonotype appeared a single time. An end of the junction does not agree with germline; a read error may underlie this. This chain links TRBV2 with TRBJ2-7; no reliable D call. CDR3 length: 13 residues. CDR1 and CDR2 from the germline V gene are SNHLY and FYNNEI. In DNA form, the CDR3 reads TGTGTCAGCAATGCAGGAAGGTCTTACGAGCAGTACTTC. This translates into CVSNAGRSYEQYF.

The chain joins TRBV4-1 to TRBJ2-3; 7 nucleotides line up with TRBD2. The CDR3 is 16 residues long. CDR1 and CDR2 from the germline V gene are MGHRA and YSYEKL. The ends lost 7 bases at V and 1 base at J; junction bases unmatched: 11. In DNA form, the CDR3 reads TGCGCCAGCACCTCCGGGGGAGCGGGACGCACAGATACGCAGTATTTT. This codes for CASTSGGAGRTDTQYF.

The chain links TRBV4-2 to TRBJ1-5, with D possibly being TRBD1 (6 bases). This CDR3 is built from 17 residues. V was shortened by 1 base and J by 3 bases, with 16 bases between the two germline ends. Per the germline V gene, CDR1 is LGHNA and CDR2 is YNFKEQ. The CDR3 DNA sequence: TGTGCCAGCAGCCAAGTTACCGGGGGCGGAAACAATCAGCCCCAGCATTTT. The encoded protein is CASSQVTGGGNNQPQHF.

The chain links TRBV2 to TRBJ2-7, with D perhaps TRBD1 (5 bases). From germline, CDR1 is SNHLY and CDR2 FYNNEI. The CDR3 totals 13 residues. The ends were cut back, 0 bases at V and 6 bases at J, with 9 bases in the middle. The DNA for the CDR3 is TGTGCCAGCAGTGAAGCTCAGGGCTCCGAGCAGTACTTC. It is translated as CASSEAQGSEQYF.

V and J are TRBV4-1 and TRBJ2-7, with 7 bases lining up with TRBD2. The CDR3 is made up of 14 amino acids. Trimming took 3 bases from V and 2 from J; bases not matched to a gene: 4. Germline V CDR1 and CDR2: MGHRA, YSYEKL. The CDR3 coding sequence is TGCGCCAGCAGCCACAAAAGCGGGACCTACGAGCAGTACTTC. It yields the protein CASSHKSGTYEQYF.

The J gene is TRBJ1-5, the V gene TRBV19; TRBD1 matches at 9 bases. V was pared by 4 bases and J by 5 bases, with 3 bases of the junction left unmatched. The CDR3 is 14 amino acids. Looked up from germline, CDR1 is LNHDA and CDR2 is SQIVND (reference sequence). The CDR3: CASSTTGGHQPQHF. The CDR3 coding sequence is TGTGCCAGTAGTACGACAGGGGGGCATCAGCCCCAGCATTTT.

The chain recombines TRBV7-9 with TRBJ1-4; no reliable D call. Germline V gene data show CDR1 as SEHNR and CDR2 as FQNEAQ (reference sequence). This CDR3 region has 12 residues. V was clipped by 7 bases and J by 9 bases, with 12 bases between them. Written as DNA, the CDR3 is TGTGCCAGCACCAGGACGGAGAAAAAACTGTTTTTT. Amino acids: CASTRTEKKLFF.

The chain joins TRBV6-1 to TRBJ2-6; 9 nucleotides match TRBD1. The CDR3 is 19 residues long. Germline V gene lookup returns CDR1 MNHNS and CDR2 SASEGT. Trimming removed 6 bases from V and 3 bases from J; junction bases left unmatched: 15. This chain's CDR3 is CASSKGKLTGGVGANVLTF. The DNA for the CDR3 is TGTGCCAGCAGCAAGGGCAAGTTGACAGGGGGAGTTGGGGCCAACGTCCTGACTTTC.

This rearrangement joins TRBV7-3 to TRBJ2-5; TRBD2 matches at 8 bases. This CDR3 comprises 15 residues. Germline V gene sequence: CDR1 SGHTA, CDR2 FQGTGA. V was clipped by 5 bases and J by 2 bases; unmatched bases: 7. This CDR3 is CASSRNGLAQETQYF. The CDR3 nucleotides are TGTGCCAGCAGCCGGAACGGACTAGCTCAAGAGACCCAGTACTTC.

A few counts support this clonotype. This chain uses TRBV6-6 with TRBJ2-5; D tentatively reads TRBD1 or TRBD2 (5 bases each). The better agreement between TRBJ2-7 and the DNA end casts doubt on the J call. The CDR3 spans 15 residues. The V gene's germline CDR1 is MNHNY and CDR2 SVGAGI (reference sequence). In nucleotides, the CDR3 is TGTGCCAGCAGTTACCAGGGACCCCCCCGGGGCGAGCAGTACTTC. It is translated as CASSYQGPPRGEQYF.

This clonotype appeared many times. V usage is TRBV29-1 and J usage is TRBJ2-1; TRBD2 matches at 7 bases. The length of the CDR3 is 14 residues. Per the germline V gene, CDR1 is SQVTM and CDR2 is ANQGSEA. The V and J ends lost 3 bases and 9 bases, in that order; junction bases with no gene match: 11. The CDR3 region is CSVEQAAGEVEQFF. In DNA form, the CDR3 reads TGCAGCGTTGAGCAGGCGGCGGGAGAGGTTGAGCAGTTCTTC.

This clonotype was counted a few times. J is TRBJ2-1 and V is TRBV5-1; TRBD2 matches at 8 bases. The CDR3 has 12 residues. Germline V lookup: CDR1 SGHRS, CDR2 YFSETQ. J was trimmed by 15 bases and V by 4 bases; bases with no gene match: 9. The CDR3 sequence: CASSPVRTSWFF. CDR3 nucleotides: TGCGCCAGCAGCCCGGTAAGGACTAGCTGGTTCTTC.